These T cell receptor beta chains were read from a single sample in a study of T-cell memory formation after mild COVID-19. Each CDR3 protein is one row after TCRdb ran MiXCR on the 5' RACE reads. This table holds roughly 190,000 distinct CDR3 sequences, about 11% found once. Sample: PBMCs or a T cell subset sorted from them (not recorded which). The receptor source for this set is a man aged 18 to 35 who had mild COVID-19 (a few samples of this study predate the infection). Cell type and time point are not known. CDR3s include the opening cysteine and the closing phenylalanine or tryptophan. The D gene is left open where the match is weak. Clone size is not always given. Where it is, it says once, few, many or a class for expanded clones.

clone size	D gene	V gene	J gene	CDR3 DNA	CDR3 protein
many	TRBD1	TRBV15	TRBJ2-5	TGTGCCACCAGCAGAGACAGGGGGCAAGAGACCCAGTACTTC	CATSRDRGQETQYF
NA	NA	TRBV11-2	TRBJ2-6	TGTGCCAGCAGCTCCATCACCGGTCCTGGGGCCAACGTCCTGACTTTC	CASSSITGPGANVLTF
few	TRBD1	TRBV6-2/TRBV6-3	TRBJ2-1	TGTGCCAGCAGTTACTGGGTAGACAGGGGGCAAAACGATGAGCAGTTCTTC	CASSYWVDRGQNDEQFF
many	NA	TRBV12-3/TRBV12-4	TRBJ2-7	TGTGCCAGCAGCCCCTCTTTGGGCGAGCAGTACTTC	CASSPSLGEQYF
few	TRBD1	TRBV20-1	TRBJ2-2	TGCAGTGCCGAGGGACAGCGACGTTTCACCGGGGAGCTGTTTTTT	CSAEGQRRFTGELFF
NA	NA	TRBV6-1	TRBJ2-2	TGTGCCAGCAGTGTTATTGTTAGAAACACCGGGGAGCTGTTTTTT	CASSVIVRNTGELFF
NA	NA	TRBV29-1	TRBJ2-7	TGCAGCGTGGGCAACAGCCCAAACTACGAGCAGTACTTC	CSVGNSPNYEQYF
few	TRBD2	TRBV15	TRBJ2-1	TGTGCCACCAGCAGAGATGGGACTAGCGGGGATGTAGAGTTCTTC	CATSRDGTSGDVEFF
many	TRBD2	TRBV5-6	TRBJ2-3	TGTGCCAGCAGCCCGGGACTAGACTCTAGCACAGATACGCAGTATTTT	CASSPGLDSSTDTQYF
many	NA	TRBV7-3	TRBJ2-3	TGTGCCAGCAGCCCGCTTACGGGAGTCTCGAGCACAGATACGCAGTATTTT	CASSPLTGVSSTDTQYF
few	NA	TRBV5-1	TRBJ1-1	TGCGCCAGCAGCTTGGTAGAGACCGGGAGTGGGGTTTTT	CASSLVETGSGVF
few	TRBD1	TRBV12-3/TRBV12-4	TRBJ1-5	TGTGCCAGCAGGACCTCGGACAGGCAGCCCCAGCATTTT	CASRTSDRQPQHF
few	TRBD1	TRBV2	TRBJ1-2	TGTGCCAGCAGTGAACTTACAGGGGACTATGGCTACACCTTC	CASSELTGDYGYTF
once	TRBD1	TRBV6-6	TRBJ1-1	TGTGCCAGCAGCCAGGGGGACCGACCGAACACTGAAGCTTTCTTT	CASSQGDRPNTEAFF
many	NA	TRBV7-2	TRBJ2-1	TGTGCCAGCAGCCCATTCACCGGGGGGCAGTTCTTC	CASSPFTGGQFF
NA	NA	TRBV11-2	TRBJ2-5	TGTGCCAGCAGCTTAATGTCCACGTTGCAGACCCAGTACTTC	CASSLMSTLQTQYF
few	NA	TRBV28	TRBJ2-3	TGTGCCAGCAGTTTATCGGGACTGATTATTGAGGATACGCAGTATTTT	CASSLSGLIIEDTQYF
few	NA	TRBV4-1	TRBJ1-1	TGCGCCAGCAGCCAAGCCCGGGGCCTAGGAGCTTTCTTT	CASSQARGLGAFF
many	NA	TRBV11-2	TRBJ2-1	TGTGCCAGCAGCAAGGCGCCGTCATACAATGAGCAGTTCTTC	CASSKAPSYNEQFF
NA	TRBD2	TRBV10-3	TRBJ2-1	TGTGCCATCAGTGAGGCTCTAGCGGGGGGTCATGAGCAGTTCTTC	CAISEALAGGHEQFF
few	TRBD1	TRBV2	TRBJ1-5	TGTGCCAGCAAGGCGACAGGGGGTCATCAGCCCCAGCATTTT	CASKATGGHQPQHF
NA	NA	TRBV16	TRBJ1-1	TGTGCCAGCAGCTACGGACAGATGAAGAACACTGAAGCTTTCTTT	CASSYGQMKNTEAFF
NA	NA	TRBV29-1	TRBJ1-1	TGCAGCGTTGAAGAATATAAGGTCACTGAAGCTTTCTTT	CSVEEYKVTEAFF
NA	NA	TRBV7-9	TRBJ1-2	TGTGCCAGCAGCTTACCATTGGGATCTGGCTACACCTTC	CASSLPLGSGYTF
few	NA	TRBV15	TRBJ1-2	TGTGCCACCAGCAGAGATAGGATAACTTCAAACTATGGCTACACCTTC	CATSRDRITSNYGYTF
few	NA	TRBV5-1	TRBJ1-1	TGCGCCAGCAGCCCGTGGACAGTTTTGAATCCGAACACTGAAGCTTTCTTT	CASSPWTVLNPNTEAFF
few	NA	TRBV6-6	TRBJ1-2	TGTGCCAGCACCGATGGAAACTTCTATGGCTACACCTTC	CASTDGNFYGYTF
many	NA	TRBV3-1	TRBJ2-5	TGTGCCAGCAGCCAAGGTCTTTCAGAGACCCAGTACTTC	CASSQGLSETQYF
NA	NA	TRBV5-6	TRBJ2-3	TGTGCCAGCAGCTTGGTTTCAGGGCGGAGCACAGATACGCAGTATTTT	CASSLVSGRSTDTQYF
NA	TRBD1	TRBV12-5	TRBJ1-1	TGTGCTAGTGGTTTCGGGACAGGGATCAACACTGAAGCTTTCTTT	CASGFGTGINTEAFF
NA	TRBD2	TRBV6-6	TRBJ2-3	TGTGCCAGCAGTTCCCTAGCGGGGGGACCCACAGATACGCAGTATTTT	CASSSLAGGPTDTQYF
few	NA	TRBV7-3	TRBJ2-1	TGTGCCAGCGGGCGGGGGCCGAGGGAGGGGAAGCAGTTCTTC	CASGRGPREGKQFF
few	NA	TRBV20-1	TRBJ1-2	TGCAGTGCTAGTAGAGGGACGGTCCTCTATGGCTACACCTTC	CSASRGTVLYGYTF
NA	TRBD1	TRBV4-3	TRBJ2-2	TGCGCCAGCAGCCAAGATCCCGGGACAGATCGCACCGGGGAGCTGTTTTTT	CASSQDPGTDRTGELFF
few	TRBD1	TRBV7-2	TRBJ2-3	TGTGCCAGCTCCGTCTCCGGGACAGTCCCCGATACGCAGTATTTT	CASSVSGTVPDTQYF
few	TRBD1	TRBV28	TRBJ1-6	TGTGCCAGCAGGCTACTCTACAGGGGGCTTGGTTCACCCCTCCACTTT	CASRLLYRGLGSPLHF
few	TRBD1	TRBV29-1	TRBJ2-7	TGCAGCGTTGAAGGGACAGGGACCTACGAGCAGTACTTC	CSVEGTGTYEQYF
few	TRBD1	TRBV29-1	TRBJ1-1	TGCAGCGTAACGACAGGGATGAACACTGAAGCTTTCTTT	CSVTTGMNTEAFF